This T cell receptor beta chain was obtained from a study of OX40 agonist ivuxolimab in advanced cancers. Study results and limitations: Mean expanded clone counts were higher in CD8+ than CD4+ T cells.

This table comes from immunoSEQ multiplex PCR, and its TCRdb copy is limited to in-frame clones, with some not included. The sample contains approximately 58,000 clones, roughly three quarters of which appear only once. CDR1 is MDHEN and CDR2 is SYDVKM in the germline V gene. The CDR3 is 15 residues long. On this clone: Its antigen is unidentified. A much larger clonotype is one base distant, so this may be a read error. Other DNA sequences from this sample encode an identical CDR3 as well.

The source is an adult with an advanced solid tumor such as melanoma, head and neck, liver or kidney cancer. This chain connects TRBV28 to TRBJ1-2; D ambiguous. The sequenced sample was CD4+ or CD8+ T cells sorted from blood, obtained in a trial of the OX40 agonist ivuxolimab. CDR3 DNA sequence: TGTGCTAGCACCCCTCCCACACGATTTAACTATGGCTACACCTTC. It yields the protein CASTPPTRFNYGYTF.